This is a list of T cell receptor beta chains from one sample in a study of technical replicates of blood from a handful of donors. Here immunoSEQ multiplex PCR was the method, and the copy in TCRdb shows in-frame clones only, minus some. The repertoire holds roughly 67,000 clones, with about 98% as singletons. The sequencing input was T cells isolated from PBMCs. These receptors were collected from a human donor in good health. CDR3s leave out the opening cysteine and the closing phenylalanine or tryptophan. Each record gives: V gene, J gene, CDR3 protein.

TRBV4-1	TRBJ2-1	ASSQAASVLNEQF
TRBV4-1	TRBJ2-7	ASSQADLVTFGEQY
TRBV5-1	TRBJ1-2	ASSSPGQGGGYT
TRBV6-5	TRBJ1-1	ASRADRANTEAF
TRBV6-1	TRBJ2-5	ASSGSGLAGGRGETQY
TRBV7-8	TRBJ2-5	ASTGPPGTRANPAQETQY
TRBV28	TRBJ2-7	ASSFPHGAPTYEQY
TRBV29-1	TRBJ1-1	SVEESGTEAF
TRBV5-5	TRBJ1-4	ASSLLQGNEKLF
TRBV18	TRBJ1-4	ASSPGQGRDEKLF
TRBV27	TRBJ2-3	ATQASGGSDTQY
TRBV6-4	TRBJ2-3	ASSGGDTQY
TRBV6-1	TRBJ2-7	ASSDRSSYEQY
TRBV6-5	TRBJ2-7	ASSSPTSGRIYEQY
TRBV5-5	TRBJ2-7	ASSLESQDSSYEQY
TRBV2	TRBJ2-3	ASSYTSSSSTDTQY
TRBV25-1	TRBJ2-5	ASSELGRGQETQY
TRBV6-6	TRBJ2-3	ASRSPQGPDTQY
TRBV19	TRBJ2-3	ASSASGTSYSTDTQY
TRBV6-5	TRBJ2-7	ASRKGQGYEQY
TRBV5-1	TRBJ2-7	ASSPLGTNLRSSYEQY
TRBV10-2	TRBJ2-7	ASRSGTSRAYEQY
TRBV7-6	TRBJ2-3	ASSNGLAGGTDTQY
TRBV27	TRBJ2-2	ASSPQGGFTGELF
TRBV5-1	TRBJ2-6	ASRGSGTSSGANVLT
TRBV5-6	TRBJ2-5	ASSLTVSQETQY
TRBV27	TRBJ2-2	ASSSGTTNTGELF
TRBV4-1	TRBJ1-5	ASSQEGADRWGQPQH
TRBV6-4	TRBJ1-1	ASETGGLITQAF
TRBV10-3	TRBJ1-2	AIRVQGRVSGYT
TRBV9	TRBJ2-1	ASRPDRADEQF
TRBV5-1	TRBJ2-3	ASSLGLASGATDTQY
TRBV5-6	TRBJ1-2	ASSLNFYGYT
TRBV7-8	TRBJ1-5	ASSSRQGPVAHQPQH
TRBV13	TRBJ1-5	ASSFSSNQPQH
TRBV9	TRBJ1-3	ASSATGSGNTIY
TRBV6-1	TRBJ2-2	ASSDDGTSGSDGELF
TRBV7-9	TRBJ1-2	ASSLDPWQGFNGYT
TRBV6-6	TRBJ1-2	ASSYSYRVYGYT
TRBV5-1	TRBJ1-1	ASSLDRGNTEAF
TRBV5-6	TRBJ2-7	ASSVTGTGLGEQY
TRBV19	TRBJ1-1	ASKPEESMNTEAF
TRBV29-1	TRBJ2-1	SVGGGEQF
TRBV5-6	TRBJ2-5	ASSTEEGYRDRETQY
TRBV5-5	TRBJ2-1	ASSLFKGPGEQF
TRBV5-4	TRBJ2-7	ASSLAGTSSLGQY
TRBV6-1	TRBJ2-1	ASSARDFYNEQF
TRBV6-5	TRBJ2-7	ASRTPKQGAGEQY
TRBV9	TRBJ1-6	ASSVRRYSPLH
TRBV6-1	TRBJ2-7	ASTSSGGIYEQY
TRBV27	TRBJ1-3	ASSAAGGTGNTIY
TRBV25-1	TRBJ2-1	ASSEFSGRGTREQF
TRBV30	TRBJ2-6	AWRGTGPSGANVLT
TRBV5-4	TRBJ1-5	ASSRAGDNQPQH
TRBV7-7	TRBJ2-1	ASSLGPSGGAGEQF
TRBV19	TRBJ2-1	ASKGGLAGGPSSYNEQF
TRBV28	TRBJ2-7	ASSLHSGRAHYEQY